This TCR beta chain was obtained from a study of vaccination effects on CD4 cells after COVID-19. The CDR3 has 18 amino acids. Germline V gives CDR1 MGHRA, CDR2 YSYEKL. V was pared by 3 bases and J by 6 bases, with 13 bases of the junction left unmatched. Generated by immunoSEQ multiplex PCR, the TCRdb table keeps only in-frame clones and is missing some. The profile shows about 47,000 clones, 70% of them singletons. This clone showed up just a few times. Its antigen is currently unknown. Once cultured for approximately 10 days, the cells underwent separation to obtain CD4+ T cells. Participants each got two BNT162b2 or mRNA-1273 vaccine doses.

The gene calls are TRBV4-1 and TRBJ2-1, with 11 bases lining up with TRBD2. The specimen comprised CD4+ T cells from PBMCs cultured without peptide, sampled after COVID-19 vaccination. This TCR came from a human donor who received a COVID-19 vaccine. CDR3 amino acids: CASSHDTSGSPRGNEQFF. Written as DNA, the CDR3 is TGCGCCAGCAGCCATGACACTAGCGGGAGCCCCCGGGGCAATGAGCAGTTCTTC.